This T cell receptor beta chain was identified in a study of blood T cell repertoires in COVID-19. Study-level background: Donors in the United States, Italy and Spain gave samples during acute or convalescent COVID-19. Sample material is recorded as cDNA or gDNA derived from T cells, B-cell-depleted T cells, or PBMCs.

Original processing methods: Amplification from reference gene primers served as the basis for estimated nucleated cell counts. TCRdb's table, derived via immunoSEQ multiplex PCR, lists solely in-frame clones and lacks some. The V and J calls and the clone size are those of that table, but D and trimming were determined from the DNA. The data hold around 86,000 clones, with more than 75% observed a single time. The V gene end was trimmed by 2 bases and the J gene end by 2 bases; junction bases not matched to a gene: 10. Germline CDR1 reads LGHNA; CDR2 reads YNFKEQ. The CDR3 has 17 residues. The TCR originated in a human donor with acute or convalescent COVID-19. The donor label of this sample is uncertain. The chain couples TRBV4-2 to TRBJ2-5, with 8 bases lining up with TRBD1. Sequenced material: peripheral blood. CDR3 protein: CASSQPGQGAHQETQYF. In nucleotides, the CDR3 is TGTGCCAGCAGCCAACCGGGGCAGGGGGCACATCAAGAGACCCAGTACTTC.